Each of the 28 T cell receptor beta chains below was sequenced from the same sample in a study of cytomegalovirus exposure and HLA in healthy donors. It was with 60 Vbeta and 13 Jbeta primers that the PCR ran. Data came from immunoSEQ multiplex PCR; TCRdb stores just in-frame clones and leaves some out. The sample data list fewer than 130,000 clones. Material: PBMCs. Receptors originate from a man aged 45 to 65 in good health and CMV-seronegative.

This rearrangement joins TRBV5-1 to TRBJ2-7; D possibly corresponds to TRBD1 (6 bases). The germline CDR1 and CDR2 sequences are SGHRS and YFSETQ. Trimming took 4 bases from V and 2 from J, leaving 10 bases between them. This CDR3 comprises 13 residues. CDR3 in amino acids: CASSNDRTYEQYF. The CDR3 nucleotides are TGCGCCAGCAGCAACGACAGGACCTACGAGCAGTACTTC.

The rearrangement links TRBV9 to TRBJ1-2; D gene unclear. In germline, CDR1 is SGDLS, CDR2 YYNGEE. V lost 6 bases, J lost 8 bases, and 8 bases lay in between. The CDR3 runs to 10 residues. CDR3 coding DNA: TGTGCCAGCAAAGGAGCGGGCTACACCTTC. This encodes CASKGAGYTF.

The chain carries TRBV4-1 and TRBJ2-5, with TRBD2 matching 7 bases. Germline trimming cut 0 bases from V and 5 bases from J; bases unmatched to any gene: 9. CDR3 length: 16 amino acids. Per germline, CDR1 MGHRA and CDR2 YSYEKL. CDR3 coding DNA: TGCGCCAGCAGCCAAGATCGGGCTAGCGGAGGGGAGACCCAGTACTTC. Its translation is CASSQDRASGGETQYF.

The chain employs TRBV5-1 and TRBJ1-1, with D maybe TRBD1 (5 bases). Germline CDR1 and CDR2: SGHRS and YFSETQ. Trimming removed 5 bases at V and 1 base at J, with 12 bases between. The CDR3 sequence is 14 residues long. The CDR3 DNA reads TGCGCCAGCAGTGTCGCCAGGGCGAACACTGAAGCTTTCTTT. Its translation is CASSVARANTEAFF.

The genes are TRBV5-1 and TRBJ1-1; no definite D call. Germline CDR1 is SGHRS and CDR2 is YFSETQ. Trimming shortened V by 4 bases and J by 0 bases, and 16 bases separated the two germline ends. CDR3 length equals 16 residues. The CDR3, as DNA: TGCGCCAGCAGCAGCAGTCCTACAGTCATGAACACTGAAGCTTTCTTT. This gives the protein CASSSSPTVMNTEAFF.

V usage is TRBV4-3 and J usage is TRBJ2-1; 9 bases line up with TRBD2. The germline V gene encodes CDR1 LGHNA and CDR2 YSLEER. The CDR3 extends over 17 amino acids. Trimming at V came to 3 bases and at J to 4 bases, leaving 10 bases not matched to a gene. The CDR3 bases are TGCGCCAGCAGCCAGAGTATTAGCGGGAGTGGGTACAATGAGCAGTTCTTC. Translation gives CASSQSISGSGYNEQFF.

The chain recombines TRBV4-1 with TRBJ2-5; 7 nucleotides match TRBD1. Germline V lookup: CDR1 MGHRA, CDR2 YSYEKL. The J segment lost 6 bases and the V segment lost 1 base, leaving 5 bases of the junction unmatched. The CDR3 loop spans 14 amino acids. The CDR3 nucleotides read TGCGCCAGCAGCCAAGGACAGGGTGGTCAGACCCAGTACTTC. Protein: CASSQGQGGQTQYF.

This chain links TRBV5-4 with TRBJ2-2; D is perhaps TRBD1 (6 bases). CDR3 length: 14 amino acids. The V gene's germline CDR1 is SGHNT and CDR2 YYREEE (reference sequence). V shed 5 bases and J shed 5 bases, with 13 bases lying between them. Written as DNA, the CDR3 is TGTGCCAGCAGTTCTACAGGGCGGACCGGGGAGCTGTTTTTT. It encodes CASSSTGRTGELFF.

The chain carries TRBV9 and TRBJ2-5; 11 bases line up with TRBD2. The V and J ends lost 5 bases and 4 bases, in that order; junction bases with no gene match: 10. CDR1 and CDR2 from the germline V gene are SGDLS and YYNGEE. The CDR3 covers 16 residues. CDR3 nucleotide sequence: TGTGCCAGCAGTCCTTCCCCTACTAGCGGGAGAGAGACCCAGTACTTC. The encoded protein is CASSPSPTSGRETQYF.

Of note for this clone: Additional DNA sequences in this sample encode the identical CDR3. The rearrangement uses TRBV6-6 and TRBJ2-2, with a weak D call TRBD2 (6 bases). Trimming removed 2 bases at V and 3 bases at J, with 13 bases between. The CDR3 extends over 16 amino acids. In germline, CDR1 is MNHNY, CDR2 SVGAGI (reference sequence). CDR3 nucleotides: TGTGCCAGCAGTTACCGTACGGGGGTAGACACCGGGGAGCTGTTTTTT. Translated, it gives CASSYRTGVDTGELFF.

V and J are TRBV18 and TRBJ2-5; no firm D call. Deletions cut 6 bases from V and 1 base from J, with 12 bases between. CDR3 size: 14 residues. CDR1 is KGHSH and CDR2 is LQKENI in the germline V gene. The CDR3 DNA is TGTGCCAGCTCTGAATCGACGGGCCAAGAGACCCAGTACTTC. This codes for CASSESTGQETQYF.

The chain joins TRBV4-1 to TRBJ1-5, with D uncertain. V was shortened by 0 bases and J by 1 base, with 7 bases between the two germline ends. The germline V gene encodes CDR1 MGHRA and CDR2 YSYEKL. This CDR3 is built from 15 residues. The CDR3 protein is CASSQDILSNQPQHF. In nucleotides, the CDR3 is TGCGCCAGCAGCCAAGACATCCTAAGCAATCAGCCCCAGCATTTT.

Concerning this clone itself: At one of its ends the junction is not consistent with the germline gene, which may arise from a read error. Additional DNA sequences in this sample encode the identical CDR3. The J gene is TRBJ1-1, the V gene TRBV5-4, with 10 bases fitting TRBD1. This CDR3 is 15 amino acids long. Germline-derived CDR1 and CDR2 are SGHNT and YYREEE (reference sequence). CDR3 sequence (DNA): TGCGCCAGCAGCTTCGGGACAGGGGAGAACACTGAAGCTTTCTTT. Its protein product is CASSFGTGENTEAFF. Filled out from reference TRBV5-4 and TRBJ1-1, the complete variable domain reads ETGVTQSPTHLIKTRGQQVTLRCSSQSGHNTVSWYQQALGQGPQFIFQYYREEENGRGNFPPRFSGLQFPNYSSELNVNALELDDSALYLCASSFGTGENTEAFFGQGTRLTVV.

CDR3 bases: TGTGCCAGCAGCTCCGGACAGGGGCGGGGCAATGAGCAGTTCTTC. Translated: CASSSGQGRGNEQFF. V usage is TRBV7-6 and J usage is TRBJ2-1; the match to TRBD1 covers 9 bases. The CDR3 extends over 15 amino acids. Per the germline V gene, CDR1 is SGHVS and CDR2 is FNYEAQ. V lost 4 bases, J lost 6 bases, and 7 bases stayed unmatched. Together with reference TRBV7-6 and TRBJ2-1, the CDR3 gives the full variable domain: GAGVSQSPRYKVTKRGQDVALRCDPISGHVSLYWYRQALGQGPEFLTYFNYEAQQDKSGLPNDRFSAERPEGSISTLTIQRTEQRDSAMYRCASSSGQGRGNEQFFGPGTRLTVL.

The V gene is TRBV5-1, the J gene TRBJ2-7; 10 positions agree with TRBD1. Trimming at V came to 8 bases and at J to 2 bases, leaving 4 bases not matched to a gene. CDR1 SGHRS and CDR2 YFSETQ come from the germline V gene. This CDR3 comprises 13 residues. The CDR3 region is CASGTGDTYEQYF. CDR3 nucleotide sequence: TGCGCCAGTGGGACAGGGGACACCTACGAGCAGTACTTC.

The V gene is TRBV10-3, the J gene TRBJ2-6; 9 positions agree with TRBD1. The V gene's germline CDR1 is ENHRY and CDR2 SYGVKD. Trimming took 4 bases from V and 1 from J; bases not matched to a gene: 5. The CDR3 is 17 amino acids. CDR3 loop: CAISATGQGSGANVLTF. The CDR3 DNA reads TGTGCCATCAGTGCGACGGGACAGGGTTCTGGGGCCAACGTCCTGACTTTC.

This chain connects TRBV29-1 to TRBJ1-1; TRBD1 matches 7 bases. V lost 7 bases to trimming and J lost 3 bases; unmatched junction nucleotides: 8. CDR1 and CDR2 from the germline V gene are SQVTM and ANQGSEA. The CDR3 has 13 amino acids. Here the CDR3 DNA reads TGCAGCGCTGGGACAGCCGCGGACACTGAAGCTTTCTTT. This encodes CSAGTAADTEAFF.

The chain joins TRBV19 to TRBJ1-6; TRBD1 matches at 7 bases. This CDR3 has 17 amino acids. Trimming took 2 bases from V and 7 from J; bases not matched to a gene: 11. The germline gives CDR1 LNHDA, CDR2 SQIVND (reference sequence). The CDR3 bases are TGTGCCAGTAGTATATGGGCACAGGGGAACAAAAATTCACCCCTCCACTTT. This sequence encodes CASSIWAQGNKNSPLHF.

The J gene is TRBJ2-2, the V gene TRBV6-6; no clear D. V dropped 6 bases and J dropped 1 base, with 9 bases sitting between them. The CDR3 loop spans 14 amino acids. The germline gives CDR1 MNHNY, CDR2 SVGAGI (reference sequence). The CDR3 coding sequence is TGTGCCAGCAGGTCCCGACAGAACACCGGGGAGCTGTTTTTT. Translating it yields CASRSRQNTGELFF.

CDR3 bases: TGTGCAAGTCGCAATGGACAGGGCGCGCACGAGCAGTACTTC. This sequence encodes CASRNGQGAHEQYF. This rearrangement joins TRBV12-2 to TRBJ2-5; the table's D gene call, TRBD1, was not cross checked with the DNA. The J call may be faulty, since TRBJ2-7 better matches the DNA end. TRBV12-2 is a pseudogene segment. The CDR3 totals 14 residues.

This sequence joins TRBV13 and TRBJ2-7, with 9 bases matching TRBD2. V lost 6 bases, J lost 0 bases, and 3 bases stayed unmatched. This CDR3 is 14 amino acids long. Germline lookup yields CDR1 PRHDT and CDR2 FYEKMQ (reference sequence). DNA for the CDR3: TGTGCCAGCAGGAGTAGCGGGGGCTCCTACGAGCAGTACTTC. Translating it yields CASRSSGGSYEQYF.

CDR3 sequence reads: CASSPPQGSNSNQPQHF. In DNA form, the CDR3 reads TGTGCCAGCAGCCCTCCTCAGGGCAGTAATAGCAATCAGCCCCAGCATTTT. The rearrangement uses TRBV28 and TRBJ1-5; D is possibly TRBD1 (5 bases). Trimming removed 6 bases from V and 0 bases from J, with 18 bases in between. This CDR3 contains 17 residues. Germline loops: CDR1 MDHEN, CDR2 SYDVKM.

The V gene is TRBV9, the J gene TRBJ1-4; D perhaps matches TRBD1 (6 bases). There are 15 residues in the CDR3. Germline CDR1 reads SGDLS; CDR2 reads YYNGEE. With 3 bases removed from V and 4 bases from J, the gap between germline ends came to 13 bases. The CDR3 bases are TGTGCCAGCAGCGAGGTTTCCAGGGGTAATGAAAAACTGTTTTTT. Encoded protein: CASSEVSRGNEKLFF.

CDR3 in amino acids: CASSPPGDIYGYTF. CDR3 DNA: TGTGCCAGCTCACCACCCGGGGACATCTATGGCTACACCTTC. V gene TRBV18 combines with J gene TRBJ1-2; D is possibly TRBD1 (6 bases). Per the germline V gene, CDR1 is KGHSH and CDR2 is LQKENI. This CDR3 spans 14 amino acids. V dropped 0 bases and J dropped 4 bases, with 9 bases sitting between them.

The V call is TRBV6-6, the J call TRBJ2-7; TRBD1 matches 8 bases. Germline CDR1 is MNHNY and CDR2 is SVGAGI (reference sequence). There are 13 residues in the CDR3. The trim removed 4 bases at V and 3 bases at J, leaving 2 bases unmatched. CDR3 sequence (DNA): TGTGCCAGCAGTTCCAGGGGGCACTACGAGCAGTACTTC. Its translation is CASSSRGHYEQYF.

The rearrangement links TRBV7-3 to TRBJ2-3, with 9 bases matching TRBD2. With V trimmed by 5 bases and J by 2 bases, 8 bases remained unmatched. The CDR3 is 16 amino acids. Germline values: CDR1 SGHTA, CDR2 FQGTGA. In DNA form, the CDR3 reads TGTGCCAGCAGCCGGGGGGCTAGCGGGGTCACAGATACGCAGTATTTT. Protein product: CASSRGASGVTDTQYF.

J is TRBJ1-1 and V is TRBV19, with TRBD1 as a possible D gene (5 bases). V was shortened by 7 bases and J by 5 bases, with 23 bases between the two germline ends. CDR1 and CDR2 (germline): LNHDA, SQIVND (reference sequence). CDR3 size: 16 residues. The CDR3 DNA reads TGTGCCAGTAATGGGGCCCGCCAAAGGAAGGGTACTGAAGCTTTCTTT. It specifies CASNGARQRKGTEAFF.

The chain combines TRBV4-1 with TRBJ2-1, with 12 bases that match TRBD2. CDR1 and CDR2 (germline): MGHRA, YSYEKL. The CDR3 contains 16 residues. The ends lost 1 base at V and 5 bases at J; junction bases unmatched: 3. The CDR3 coding sequence is TGCGCCAGCAGCCAAGTGACTAGCGGGAGCGACAATGAGCAGTTCTTC. Translating it yields CASSQVTSGSDNEQFF.